This is a list of T cell receptor beta chains from one sample in a study of prognosis after radiotherapy for stage I lung cancer. TCRdb reprocessed the multiplex PCR reads with MiXCR, giving one entry per CDR3 protein. The data contain 45,000 to 60,000 distinct CDR3 sequences, less than 35% of them singletons. The specimen comprised PBMCs, sampled before or after stereotactic body radiation therapy (not recorded which). The receptors originated from a donor aged 50 or older with non-small cell lung cancer. The CDR3 runs from the conserved cysteine through the conserved F or W. The D gene is left open where the match is weak. Clone size is not always given. Where it is, it says once, few, many or a class for expanded clones.

D gene	clone size	V gene	J gene	CDR3 DNA	CDR3 protein
TRBD2	many	TRBV5-1	TRBJ2-1	TGCGCCAGCAGACACACGGGACTAGCGGCCTACAATGAGCAGTTCTTC	CASRHTGLAAYNEQFF
TRBD2	many	TRBV5-1	TRBJ2-5	TGCGCCAGCAGCTTGGCGGGAGGGGGAGAGACCCAGTACTTC	CASSLAGGGETQYF
.	many	TRBV28	TRBJ2-7	TGTGCCAGCAGTCGCCTATCTGTCTACGAGCAGTACTTC	CASSRLSVYEQYF
.	.	TRBV28	TRBJ2-7	TGTGCCAGCCGTCAGGGGGGGACTGCGTACGAGCAGTACTTC	CASRQGGTAYEQYF
TRBD2	many	TRBV29-1	TRBJ2-2	TGCAGCGTCTGGGCGGGGGGGCGGGGCGGGGAGCTGTTTTTT	CSVWAGGRGGELFF
TRBD2	.	TRBV7-3	TRBJ2-1	TGTGCCAGCAGCTTAAGGGGCACTAGCGCCGAGCAGTTCTTC	CASSLRGTSAEQFF
.	many	TRBV19	TRBJ2-7	TGTGCCAGTACGGTGTCAGCGGGTCCGCTGGAGCAGTACTTC	CASTVSAGPLEQYF
TRBD2	.	TRBV6-5	TRBJ2-1	TGTGCAAGAAGTTACACCGGGACTAGCGGGAGCAATGAGCAGTTCTTC	CARSYTGTSGSNEQFF
TRBD2	many	TRBV20-1	TRBJ2-5	TGCAGTGCTATAAGGCTAGCGGGAGGAGAGACCCAGTACTTC	CSAIRLAGGETQYF
.	.	TRBV12-3/TRBV12-4	TRBJ2-4	TGTGCCAGCAGTTTATTGGGCGGGACCTTGGGCATTCAGTACTTC	CASSLLGGTLGIQYF
.	.	TRBV12-3/TRBV12-4	TRBJ1-1	TGTGCCAGCAGTTCGGTGGTAACTGAAGCTTTCTTT	CASSSVVTEAFF
.	many	TRBV7-2	TRBJ1-1	TGTGCCAGCAGCTTCCACAGAAGCACTGAAGCTTTCTTT	CASSFHRSTEAFF
TRBD1	many	TRBV6-1	TRBJ1-2	TGTGCCAGCAGTGCCGGACAGGGGAGCTATGGCTACACCTTC	CASSAGQGSYGYTF
TRBD1	many	TRBV7-2	TRBJ1-6	TGTGCCAGCAGCTTAGTGACAGGGCCCAATTCACCCCTCCACTTT	CASSLVTGPNSPLHF
.	many	TRBV6-1	TRBJ2-2	TGTGCCAGCAGATCATCTTTGGCTTCCACCGGGGAGCTGTTTTTT	CASRSSLASTGELFF
TRBD1	many	TRBV2	TRBJ1-2	TGTGCCAGCAGCGGGGACAGGGCTCACTATGGCTACACCTTC	CASSGDRAHYGYTF
.	many	TRBV20-1	TRBJ1-2	TGCAGTGCTAGAGTCCAGGGGTCCCACTATGGCTACACCTTC	CSARVQGSHYGYTF
.	few	TRBV7-9	TRBJ2-5	TGTGCCAGCAGCTTCCTACCCGGGAACCAAGAGACCCAGTACTTC	CASSFLPGNQETQYF
.	.	TRBV28	TRBJ1-2	TGTGCCAGCAGTTTAGCCAGACTGTATGGCTACACCTTC	CASSLARLYGYTF
.	many	TRBV25-1	TRBJ1-5	TGTGCCAGCACCGCGGGAAGACCAGGGAACTGGCATTTT	CASTAGRPGNWHF
TRBD2	many	TRBV20-1	TRBJ2-1	TGCAGTGCTAGTCCCGGGCTAGCGGGAGTCCATGAGCAGTTCTTC	CSASPGLAGVHEQFF
.	medium-sized	TRBV6-1	TRBJ2-2	TGTGCCAGCGAAACTGGGGTTAGCATCACCGGGGAGCTGTTTTTT	CASETGVSITGELFF
TRBD2	many	TRBV11-2	TRBJ2-1	TGTGCCAGCAGCTTAGTGGCGGGAGGCAACAATGAGCAGTTCTTC	CASSLVAGGNNEQFF
TRBD1	many	TRBV2	TRBJ2-2	TGTGCCAGCACCGAGGGACAGGGACCCACCGGGGAGCTGTTTTTT	CASTEGQGPTGELFF
.	many	TRBV6-2/TRBV6-3	TRBJ1-2	TGTGCCAGCAGCGGACAGAACTATGGCTACACCTTC	CASSGQNYGYTF
.	many	TRBV30	TRBJ1-5	TGTGCCTGGGCCCGGGGGGATAATCAGCCCCAGCATTTT	CAWARGDNQPQHF
.	.	TRBV7-3	TRBJ2-2	TGTGCCAGCGGCTCTATATCCGGGGAGCTGTTTTTT	CASGSISGELFF
TRBD2	many	TRBV3-1	TRBJ2-3	TGTGCCAGCAGCCAACTAAGCGGGGTCACAGATACGCAGTATTTT	CASSQLSGVTDTQYF
.	many	TRBV7-3	TRBJ2-1	TGTGCCAGCAGCTTAACCGACTCGAGCTCCTACAATGAGCAGTTCTTC	CASSLTDSSSYNEQFF
TRBD2	many	TRBV5-5	TRBJ2-1	TGTGCCAGCAGCTTCCCGGGACTAGCGGGAGGGCCTCGGGATGAGCAGTTCTTC	CASSFPGLAGGPRDEQFF
TRBD1	few	TRBV29-1	TRBJ2-2	TGCAGCGTAACCGGGACAGGGGACCGCACCGGGGAGCTGTTTTTT	CSVTGTGDRTGELFF
TRBD1	many	TRBV6-1	TRBJ1-5	TGTGCCAGCAGTAAAGGACAGGTTGGGGGCTATAGCAATCAGCCCCAGCATTTT	CASSKGQVGGYSNQPQHF
.	.	TRBV19	TRBJ2-2	TGTGCCAGTAGTATGGGAACTATCGGGCGGGCGAACACCGTGGAGCTGTTTTTT	CASSMGTIGRANTVELFF
TRBD1	.	TRBV6-4	TRBJ1-2	TGTGCCAGCAGCCACTACCGGGACAGGGGTGTGGACTATGGCTACACCTTC	CASSHYRDRGVDYGYTF
TRBD1	.	TRBV12-3/TRBV12-4	TRBJ1-2	TGTGACAGCACCAAGGACAGGGGGCTATATGGCTACACCTTC	CDSTKDRGLYGYTF
.	many	TRBV28	TRBJ2-7	TGTGCCAGCAGTTCTCTCGGGGACAACTACGAGCAGTACTTC	CASSSLGDNYEQYF
.	many	TRBV2	TRBJ1-4	TGTGCCAGCAGTGAAGAAAGGGGGGCTAATGAAAAACTGTTTTTT	CASSEERGANEKLFF
.	.	TRBV6-1	TRBJ1-6	TGTGACAGCTCCCCAGACTTACGGAAACCCCTCCACTTT	CDSSPDLRKPLHF
.	.	TRBV4-3	TRBJ1-2	TGCGCCAGCAGCCAAGATCTTGGTGTGGTGGGGCTCTATGGCTACACCTTC	CASSQDLGVVGLYGYTF
.	many	TRBV15	TRBJ1-1	TGTGCCACCAGAACCGAGAGTGGCCTTGGGACTGAAGCTTTCTTT	CATRTESGLGTEAFF
.	many	TRBV7-9	TRBJ2-7	TGTGCCAGCAGCCTGGGTAGGGAGCAGTACTTC	CASSLGREQYF
.	many	TRBV29-1	TRBJ1-5	TGCAGCGTCCTACAGGTTTCCCAGCATTTT	CSVLQVSQHF
.	.	TRBV20-1	TRBJ1-1	TGCAGTGCTACAGGTGGCGCCGGGATTAACACCGAAGCTTTCTTT	CSATGGAGINTEAFF
.	many	TRBV5-1	TRBJ2-1	TGCGCCAGCAGCCCCGCTAGGGGGGGGACCAATGAGCAGTTCTTC	CASSPARGGTNEQFF
TRBD2	many	TRBV11-3	TRBJ2-7	TGTGCCAGCAGCTTACCGCCCAGGAGCTTAGCGGGAGAACCCTACGAGCAGTACTTC	CASSLPPRSLAGEPYEQYF
.	.	TRBV10-3	TRBJ2-3	TGTGCCACCAGGGGGGACGTTAGCACAGATACGCAGTATTTT	CATRGDVSTDTQYF
.	many	TRBV20-1	TRBJ1-4	TGCAGTGCTCCCCCTCCGGGTTTCAATGAAAAACTGTTTTTT	CSAPPPGFNEKLFF
TRBD1	many	TRBV7-9	TRBJ1-3	TGTGCCAGCGCGGACGGGACAGTTGGAAACACCATATATTTT	CASADGTVGNTIYF
.	many	TRBV7-8	TRBJ1-1	TGTGCCAGCCATTTACTAAGGGGAAGGAACCCTGAAGCTTTCTTT	CASHLLRGRNPEAFF
.	many	TRBV20-1	TRBJ1-3	TGCAGTGCTAGAGGTTGGTCGGCGAGCTCTGGAAACACCATATATTTT	CSARGWSASSGNTIYF
.	many	TRBV20-1	TRBJ2-7	TGCAGTGCTAGGAGACAGTCCACCTACGAGCAGTACTTC	CSARRQSTYEQYF
.	many	TRBV27	TRBJ2-3	TGTGCCAGCAGAACGACAACGAGGGGAAGGGTGGATACGCAGTATTTT	CASRTTTRGRVDTQYF
TRBD2	many	TRBV7-2	TRBJ2-7	TGTGCCAGCAGCCTGCGATGGACTAGCGACTCCTACGAGCAGTACTTC	CASSLRWTSDSYEQYF
.	once	TRBV20-1	TRBJ2-3	TGCAGTGCTAGAGGACTAGAGGCGGGAACAGATACGCAGTATTTT	CSARGLEAGTDTQYF
TRBD2	many	TRBV20-1	TRBJ2-3	TGCAGTGCTCCAGAGGCGGGAGAAAGGCAGTATTTT	CSAPEAGERQYF
.	.	TRBV6-2/TRBV6-3	TRBJ2-1	TGTGCCAGCAGTTACCGAGTTACTTACAATGAGCAGTTCTTC	CASSYRVTYNEQFF
.	.	TRBV5-8	TRBJ1-1	TGTGCCAGCAGCCCGTGGGGGAGAGGGGCTTTCTTT	CASSPWGRGAFF
.	many	TRBV9	TRBJ2-1	TGTGCCAGCAGCTCAACTAGGCACTTCTACAATGAGCAGTTCTTC	CASSSTRHFYNEQFF
.	once	TRBV7-2	TRBJ2-7	TGTGCCAGCAGCTTGGGGGGGGCGGGACCCCTTGAGCAGTACTTC	CASSLGGAGPLEQYF